This is a list of T cell receptor beta chains from one sample in a study of radiotherapy plus CTLA-4 blockade in lung cancer. Method: immunoSEQ multiplex PCR; TCRdb's copy keeps in-frame clones and lacks some. In the table there are roughly 90,000 clones, around 88% of which are singletons. The sequences come from peripheral blood, collected from a patient treated with radiotherapy plus ipilimumab. The origin of the receptors is a human donor with non-small cell lung cancer that progressed on radiotherapy plus ipilimumab. Each CDR3 is given with its conserved first and last residue. Each record gives: J gene, V gene, D gene, CDR3 length, clone size, CDR3 protein, CDR3 DNA. A D gene is named only where the DNA matches it firmly. Expanded clones are given a class, and other clones once, few, many or no size at all.

>TRBJ2-7|TRBV11-2|-|13|once
CASSSDRNYEQYF
TGTGCCAGCAGCTCCGACAGAAACTACGAGCAGTACTTC
>TRBJ2-1|TRBV2|-|12|-
CASSDGGHEQFF
TGTGCCAGCAGTGACGGAGGCCATGAGCAGTTCTTC
>TRBJ1-3|TRBV9|-|17|few
CASSASPTQDSGNTIYF
TGTGCCAGCAGCGCGTCCCCCACACAGGACTCTGGAAACACCATATATTTT
>TRBJ1-2|TRBV29-1|-|13|few
CSVGQPANYGYTF
TGCAGCGTTGGACAGCCTGCTAACTATGGCTACACCTTC
>TRBJ2-5|TRBV29-1|TRBD2|20|-
CSVGNLGLAGSRKKKETQYF
TGCAGCGTTGGGAATTTGGGACTAGCGGGTTCAAGAAAGAAGAAAGAGACCCAGTACTTC
>TRBJ2-7|TRBV11-3|-|14|-
CASSLAAGSYEQYF
TGTGCCAGCAGCTTAGCGGCCGGGTCCTACGAGCAGTACTTC
>TRBJ2-5|TRBV5-1|TRBD1|15|-
CASSGQDTAGETQYF
TGCGCCAGCAGTGGACAGGATACCGCCGGTGAGACCCAGTACTTC
>TRBJ2-1|TRBV10-3|TRBD1|13|-
CAIRPGQGNEQFF
TGTGCCATCAGGCCGGGACAGGGAAATGAGCAGTTCTTC
>TRBJ2-1|TRBV10-2|TRBD2|16|-
CASSEASGRLRNEQFF
TGCGCCAGCAGTGAGGCTAGCGGGAGATTGAGGAATGAGCAGTTCTTC
>TRBJ1-4|TRBV7-3|-|10|-
CASSPRKLFF
TGTGCCAGCAGCCCGCGGAAACTGTTTTTT
>TRBJ2-1|TRBV6-6|-|13|-
CASWDRTYNEQFF
TGTGCCAGCTGGGATCGAACCTACAATGAGCAGTTCTTC
>TRBJ2-1|TRBV9|-|14|-
CASSVGGSYNEQFF
TGTGCCAGCAGCGTAGGAGGCAGTTACAATGAGCAGTTCTTC
>TRBJ2-3|TRBV11-3|-|13|-
CASSAGGADTQYF
TGTGCCAGCAGCGCAGGCGGTGCAGATACGCAGTATTTT
>TRBJ1-1|TRBV18|-|13|-
CASSPRPDTEAFF
TGTGCCAGCTCACCACGGCCAGACACTGAAGCTTTCTTT
>TRBJ1-1|TRBV6-5|-|13|-
CASSAAEGTEAFF
TGTGCCAGCAGCGCGGCGGAGGGGACTGAAGCTTTCTTT
>TRBJ2-7|TRBV27|TRBD1|13|-
CASSPGQTYEQYF
TGTGCCAGCAGTCCGGGACAGACCTACGAGCAGTACTTC
>TRBJ2-1|TRBV7-9|TRBD1|15|-
CASSFTGVFGNEQFF
TGTGCCAGCAGCTTCACAGGGGTCTTCGGGAATGAGCAGTTCTTC
>TRBJ1-2|TRBV5-1|-|16|-
CASSLDRLGGSYGYTF
TGCGCCAGCAGCTTGGACCGCCTCGGTGGATCGTATGGCTACACCTTC
>TRBJ2-3|TRBV10-3|-|15|-
CAISDGQHSTDTQYF
TGTGCCATCAGTGATGGACAGCACAGCACAGATACGCAGTATTTT
>TRBJ2-5|TRBV5-6|TRBD2|17|-
CASSSKLAGGFGETQYF
TGTGCCAGCAGCTCAAAACTAGCGGGAGGGTTCGGGGAGACCCAGTACTTC
>TRBJ1-2|TRBV19|-|18|-
CASSPPRQHLISSYGYTF
TGTGCCAGTAGTCCACCCCGACAACACCTTATATCAAGCTATGGCTACACCTTC
>TRBJ1-3|TRBV5-1|-|17|-
CASSLEVAASIGNTIYF
TGCGCCAGCAGCTTGGAAGTCGCGGCGTCAATTGGAAACACCATATATTTT
>TRBJ1-1|TRBV27|-|15|-
CASSFQGMENTEAFF
TGTGCCAGCAGTTTTCAGGGGATGGAGAACACTGAAGCTTTCTTT
>TRBJ2-7|TRBV6-5|-|14|once
CASSYSVQGYEQYF
TGTGCCAGCAGTTACTCCGTGCAGGGCTACGAGCAGTACTTC
>TRBJ2-5|TRBV7-2|-|13|-
CASRGTAQETQYF
TGTGCCAGCAGGGGGACTGCCCAAGAGACCCAGTACTTC
>TRBJ1-1|TRBV11-3|TRBD1|18|-
CASSLLSSGDRGSTEAFF
TGTGCCAGCAGCTTACTTTCATCGGGGGACAGGGGTTCCACTGAAGCTTTCTTT
>TRBJ2-7|TRBV6-5|-|13|-
CASISHRNYEQYF
TGTGCCAGCATATCTCACAGGAACTACGAGCAGTACTTC
>TRBJ2-1|TRBV18|TRBD2|17|-
CASSQSPRTSGSFEQFF
TGTGCCAGCTCCCAAAGCCCGCGAACTAGCGGGAGTTTTGAGCAGTTCTTC